The rows below give T cell receptor beta chains drawn from one sample of a study of shared clonotypes between healthy human individuals. Sequencing used immunoSEQ multiplex PCR; TCRdb keeps in-frame clones, though not all of them. Among roughly 1,000,000 clones listed, about 80% were seen once. Material: memory CD4+ T cells from PBMCs. The receptor set was obtained from a man younger than 35 in good health. Some clones in this sample may be carry-over from other donors' samples. CDR3s include the opening cysteine and the closing phenylalanine or tryptophan. A D gene is named only where the DNA matches it firmly. A row's size may be missing; if present it is once, few, many or a size class.

cdr3_nt	cdr3_aa	v_call	j_call	d_call	clone_size
TGTGCCAGCAGGACTAGCGGCCCCTACGAGCAGTACTTC	CASRTSGPYEQYF	TRBV2	TRBJ2-7	TRBD2	NA
TGTGCCAGCAGTTTATTAAACCTACGGGACAAACCCGGACGGGAGCTGTTTTTT	CASSLLNLRDKPGRELFF	TRBV28	TRBJ2-2	NA	NA
TGTGCCAGCAGCCGCGGCGGACTAGCCTACGAGCAGTACTTC	CASSRGGLAYEQYF	TRBV4-2	TRBJ2-7	TRBD2	NA
TGTGCCAGTAGTAAGGGCAATCAGCCCCAGCATTTT	CASSKGNQPQHF	TRBV19	TRBJ1-5	NA	NA
TGTGCCAGCTCACCAGGGCGATCCAGTCAAGAGACCCAGTACTTC	CASSPGRSSQETQYF	TRBV18	TRBJ2-5	NA	NA
TGTGCCTGCGACGCTCAGGGGACTGAAGCTTTCTTT	CACDAQGTEAFF	TRBV30	TRBJ1-1	NA	few
TGTGCCAGCAGCCGAGCCCCCGGTCCCCTAGTCCGGTACAAGGTGCAGTTCTTC	CASSRAPGPLVRYKVQFF	TRBV7-2	TRBJ2-1	NA	NA
TGTGCCAGCTTGGGACAGGGGGCTAACTATGGCTACACCTTC	CASLGQGANYGYTF	TRBV10-3	TRBJ1-2	TRBD1	NA
TGTGCCAGTGAGGACAGCCCTGCCTACAATGAGCAGTTCTTC	CASEDSPAYNEQFF	TRBV19	TRBJ2-1	NA	NA
TGTGCCAGCAGCAAAGGGTGGGCAGGGAGGACTAGCGGGAGTCGCACCGGGGAGCTGTTTTTT	CASSKGWAGRTSGSRTGELFF	TRBV21-1	TRBJ2-2	NA	NA
TGTGCCAGCAGCCGCCCAGGGCCGAACACTGAAGCTTTCTTT	CASSRPGPNTEAFF	TRBV14	TRBJ1-1	NA	once
TGTGCCAGCAGCCCACTCACCGAACAGGGGGCGCGTGGCTATGGCTACACCTTC	CASSPLTEQGARGYGYTF	TRBV27	TRBJ1-2	TRBD1	few
TGTGCCAGCAGCTTATTCGCGACGGGGAAAACCGGTGGCTACACCTTC	CASSLFATGKTGGYTF	TRBV5-8	TRBJ1-2	NA	once
TGTGCCAGTAGTATACAACCCGGGACAGGGGTATATGGCTACACCTTC	CASSIQPGTGVYGYTF	TRBV19	TRBJ1-2	TRBD1	once
TGTGCCAGCAGCACTCCTTTTCGACTCAGGGGGGATAACTATGGCTACACCTTC	CASSTPFRLRGDNYGYTF	TRBV28	TRBJ1-2	TRBD1	NA
TGTGCCAGCAGCCAGGCGCGGGGGTCCCTCGAGCAGTACTTC	CASSQARGSLEQYF	TRBV4-2	TRBJ2-7	TRBD2	NA
TGTGCCAGCTCACCACCGGTGGGGACCTCTAAGACGGAAGCTTTCTTT	CASSPPVGTSKTEAFF	TRBV18	TRBJ1-1	NA	NA
TGTGCCAGCAGTTCCCCCGGGACAGGGGGCAATGGCTACACCTTC	CASSSPGTGGNGYTF	TRBV28	TRBJ1-2	TRBD1	once
TGTGCCAGCAGCTCGAGGGGGTCTGGAAACACCATATATTTT	CASSSRGSGNTIYF	TRBV7-9	TRBJ1-3	NA	NA
TGTGCCAGCAGCCGGACTAGCGGGAGGCTGGATACGCAGTATTTT	CASSRTSGRLDTQYF	TRBV5-4	TRBJ2-3	TRBD2	NA
TGTGCCAGCAGTGAACAGGCGGGAGCCTACAATGAGCAGTTCTTC	CASSEQAGAYNEQFF	TRBV2	TRBJ2-1	TRBD2	NA
TGTGCCATCAGTGATACCCAGCATGGCTACACCTTC	CAISDTQHGYTF	TRBV10-3	TRBJ1-2	NA	NA
TGTGCCAGCAGTCTGCCCATGGGATTTCAGCCCCAGCATTTT	CASSLPMGFQPQHF	TRBV28	TRBJ1-5	NA	NA
TGTGCCAGCAGTTCAGACCGCTACGAGCAGTACTTC	CASSSDRYEQYF	TRBV28	TRBJ2-7	NA	once
TGTGCCAGCAGCGTAGGGACAGGGACGGATCAGCCCCAGCATTTT	CASSVGTGTDQPQHF	TRBV7-2	TRBJ1-5	TRBD1	few
TGTGCCATCAGGTCGACAGAGACCGGAAACACCATATATTTT	CAIRSTETGNTIYF	TRBV10-3	TRBJ1-3	NA	NA
TGTGCCACCAGCAGAGAAGTAGGCCTGGCGGGCTATGGCTACACCTTC	CATSREVGLAGYGYTF	TRBV15	TRBJ1-2	NA	NA
TGTGCCAGCAGCGGCCGGGACGGGCAGTACTTC	CASSGRDGQYF	TRBV5-4	TRBJ2-7	NA	NA
TGTGCCAGCAGCTTAAGTCGGGCCGGGTTGGGATCATTTGATACGCAGTATTTT	CASSLSRAGLGSFDTQYF	TRBV7-9	TRBJ2-3	NA	few
TGTGCCAGCAGAAAAAGTGGCGGTGGGGGCTACACCTTC	CASRKSGGGGYTF	TRBV28	TRBJ1-2	NA	NA
TGTGCCAGTAGTATTGCCGGGCGACTCTATGGCTACACCTTC	CASSIAGRLYGYTF	TRBV19	TRBJ1-2	NA	few
TGTGCCAGCAGTTACTCGGGCAGGGGGCATGGCTACACCTTC	CASSYSGRGHGYTF	TRBV6-5	TRBJ1-2	TRBD1	NA
TGCGCCAGCAGCTCCCCGGACAGACAGGAGACCCAGTACTTC	CASSSPDRQETQYF	TRBV5-1	TRBJ2-5	NA	NA
TGTGCCAGCAGCAGTCGATTTGACTCCGAGCAGTACTTC	CASSSRFDSEQYF	TRBV7-6	TRBJ2-7	NA	NA
TGCGCCAGCAGCCAAGAGTCGGGACAGTTCTATGGCTACACCTTC	CASSQESGQFYGYTF	TRBV4-1	TRBJ1-2	TRBD1	NA
TGTGCCAGCATGCTAGCGGGAGGTAGTGAGCAGTTCTTC	CASMLAGGSEQFF	TRBV7-8	TRBJ2-1	TRBD2	once
TGTGCCAGTAGTCCCCAGAGTAGACTCTACAATGAGCAGTTCTTC	CASSPQSRLYNEQFF	TRBV19	TRBJ2-1	NA	once
TGTGCCAGCAGTCGCATCGGCGGCCGGTCTGGAAACACCATATATTTT	CASSRIGGRSGNTIYF	TRBV28	TRBJ1-3	NA	NA
TGTGCCAGCAGCCTTACGAAGACCCAGTACTTC	CASSLTKTQYF	TRBV7-9	TRBJ2-5	NA	NA
TGCGCCAGCAGCCGACTAGCGGTGGGGTACGAGCAGTACTTC	CASSRLAVGYEQYF	TRBV5-1	TRBJ2-7	TRBD2	few
TGCGCCAGCAGCTACGGGACAGGGGTCAACGAGCAGTACTTC	CASSYGTGVNEQYF	TRBV5-1	TRBJ2-7	TRBD1	NA
TGCGCCAGCAGCTTGACATCTAACTATGGCTACACCTTC	CASSLTSNYGYTF	TRBV5-1	TRBJ1-2	NA	NA
TGCGCCAGCAGCTTGGACGAGGGAGTGGAGACCCAGTACTTC	CASSLDEGVETQYF	TRBV5-1	TRBJ2-5	NA	NA
TGTGCCAGCAGCTCCACGGGCGGGATAACTCGGAATGAGCAGTTCTTC	CASSSTGGITRNEQFF	TRBV7-9	TRBJ2-1	NA	NA
TGTGCCAGCAGTTTTGCAGGAGAGAACACTGAAGCTTTCTTT	CASSFAGENTEAFF	TRBV27	TRBJ1-1	NA	few
TGTGCCAGCTCACCAGGCAGAAATTACTATGGCTACACCTTC	CASSPGRNYYGYTF	TRBV18	TRBJ1-2	NA	NA
TGTGCCAGCAGCTTCAGCAGGCTAAACACCGGGGAGCTGTTTTTT	CASSFSRLNTGELFF	TRBV11-2	TRBJ2-2	NA	NA
TGTGCCAGCAGTAAGGACAGGCGGGAAACCACTGAAGCTTTCTTT	CASSKDRRETTEAFF	TRBV6-1	TRBJ1-1	TRBD1	once
TGTGCCTGGAGTGCTTCTCCGGGGAGAACCCAGTACTTC	CAWSASPGRTQYF	TRBV30	TRBJ2-5	NA	NA
TGTGCCAGCAGCTTAGATGGGGGCCAGCCCCAGCATTTT	CASSLDGGQPQHF	TRBV7-9	TRBJ1-5	NA	NA
TGTGCCAGTAGGGACAGGGGGCATGAGGCTTTCTTT	CASRDRGHEAFF	TRBV19	TRBJ1-1	TRBD1	few
TGTGCCAGCAGTTCACCTCCGACTACCTACGAGCAGTACTTC	CASSSPPTTYEQYF	TRBV27	TRBJ2-7	NA	NA
TGTGCCAGCACCCGGGGGCCCATGGGGACAGGGTTAACCACCATATATTTT	CASTRGPMGTGLTTIYF	TRBV11-2	TRBJ1-3	TRBD1	NA
TGCGCCAGCAGCGAGCAGGGTGGAACTAATGAAAAACTGTTTTTT	CASSEQGGTNEKLFF	TRBV5-1	TRBJ1-4	NA	NA